In its sample, the clone carrying this TCR beta chain was seen a few times. This entry belongs to a study of T-cell memory formation after mild COVID-19. In TCRdb, the 5' RACE reads were re-called with MiXCR into one record per CDR3 protein. The sample consists of about 400,000 distinct CDR3 sequences, roughly 18% of them appearing once. This CDR3 contains 14 residues. Looked up from germline, CDR1 is SGHRS and CDR2 is YFSETQ. With 4 bases removed from V and 6 bases from J, the gap between germline ends came to 15 bases. Material: PBMCs or a T cell subset sorted from them (not recorded which). The chain joins TRBV5-1 to TRBJ2-3, with D possibly matching TRBD1 (6 bases). The receptor comes from a man between 18 and 35 years old who had mild COVID-19 (a few samples of this study predate the infection). Cell type and time point are not known. DNA of the CDR3: TGCGCCAGCAGCCCGGACAGTTACTCGGATACGCAGTATTTT. Translating it yields CASSPDSYSDTQYF.